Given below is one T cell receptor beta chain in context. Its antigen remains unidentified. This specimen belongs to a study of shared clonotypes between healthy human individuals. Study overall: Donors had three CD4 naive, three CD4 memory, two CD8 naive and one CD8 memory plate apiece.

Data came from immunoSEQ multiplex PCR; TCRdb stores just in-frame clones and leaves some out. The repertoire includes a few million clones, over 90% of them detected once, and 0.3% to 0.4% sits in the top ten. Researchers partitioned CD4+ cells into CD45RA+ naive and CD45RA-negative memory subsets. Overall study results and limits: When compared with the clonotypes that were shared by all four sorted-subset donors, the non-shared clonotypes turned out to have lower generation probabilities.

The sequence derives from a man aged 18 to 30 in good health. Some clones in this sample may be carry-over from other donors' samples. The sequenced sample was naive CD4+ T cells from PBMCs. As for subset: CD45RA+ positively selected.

CDR3 in DNA: TGCGCCAGCAGCATGACAGGGAACGGAGAGACCCAGTACTTC. Translation gives CASSMTGNGETQYF. The V gene is TRBV5-1, the J gene TRBJ2-5, with TRBD1 identical over 7 bases. Germline CDR1 SGHRS, CDR2 YFSETQ. The CDR3 is 14 amino acids. V lost 4 bases to trimming and J lost 4 bases; unmatched junction nucleotides: 7.